These 21 T cell receptor beta chains were sequenced from one sample in a study of human T cells and chemical hapten exposure. MiXCR, run by TCRdb on the RACE reads, gives a single entry per CDR3 protein. This table holds roughly 80,000 distinct CDR3 sequences, 9.5% to 12% found once. Documented time point: patch test 1, 2 weeks after DPC sensitization. This sample's treatment: therapeutic diphenylcyclopropenone sensitization with weekly scalp DPC. The material sequenced was whole blood, taken in connection with sensitization to the hapten diphenylcyclopropenone (DPC). Every receptor here comes from a woman aged 50 to 65 with alopecia areata. Some clones in this sample may be carry-over from other donors' samples.

The rearrangement uses TRBV12-3 or TRBV12-4 and TRBJ1-2; D is possibly TRBD1 (5 bases). This CDR3 spans 15 amino acids. With 7 bases removed from V and 4 bases from J, the gap between germline ends came to 19 bases. In DNA, the CDR3 is TGTGCCAGCATCCTCAAGAGGGGCTTGAGCTATGGCTACACCTTC. Protein sequence: CASILKRGLSYGYTF.

The rearrangement joins TRBV7-6 to TRBJ1-6; TRBD1 aligns across 7 bases. CDR3 length: 14 amino acids. V trimming: 5 bases; J trimming: 9 bases; junction bases outside the gene matches: 7. Germline V gives CDR1 SGHVS, CDR2 FNYEAQ. The CDR3, as DNA: TGTGCCAGCAGCCTCCCAGGGGGGGGTTCACCCCTCCACTTT. It yields the protein CASSLPGGGSPLHF.

The chain uses TRBV19 and TRBJ1-1, with TRBD1 matching 10 bases. CDR1 is LNHDA, CDR2 SQIVND, per germline (reference sequence). Trimming removed 6 bases from V and 1 base from J; junction bases left unmatched: 11. This CDR3 has 17 amino acids. Here the CDR3 reads CASSPRGQGYSNTEAFF. The CDR3 DNA follows: TGTGCCAGTAGCCCTAGGGGACAGGGGTATTCGAACACTGAAGCTTTCTTT.

This clonotype has just a few counts. The V call is TRBV2, the J call TRBJ2-7, with a weak D call TRBD1 (6 bases). This CDR3 contains 14 residues. V was pared by 6 bases and J by 0 bases, with 12 bases between. CDR1 is SNHLY, CDR2 FYNNEI, per germline. CDR3 sequence (DNA): TGTGCCAGCAGGAGACAGGCGAGCTCCTACGAGCAGTACTTC. Its translation is CASRRQASSYEQYF. The full variable domain, completed using reference TRBV2 and TRBJ2-7, is EPEVTQTPSHQVTQMGQEVILRCVPISNHLYFYWYRQILGQKVEFLVSFYNNEISEKSEIFDDQFSVERPDGSNFTLKIRSTKLEDSAMYFCASRRQASSYEQYFGPGTRLTVT.

The chain uses TRBV7-8 and TRBJ1-1, with 9 nucleotides matching TRBD1. The germline V gene encodes CDR1 SGHVS and CDR2 FQNEAQ. There are 16 residues in the CDR3. Trimming took 3 bases from V and 5 from J; bases not matched to a gene: 10. CDR3 residues: CASSLPTGGSRTEAFF. For the CDR3, the DNA is TGTGCCAGCAGCTTGCCGACAGGGGGTAGTCGAACTGAAGCTTTCTTT.

This clonotype appeared many times. The chain employs TRBV15 and TRBJ2-2; 12 nucleotides match TRBD1. The CDR3 consists of 15 residues. Looked up from germline, CDR1 is LNHNV and CDR2 is YYDKDF (reference sequence). The V and J ends lost 5 bases and 3 bases, in that order; junction bases with no gene match: 1. CDR3 loop: CATSGDRGHTGELFF. CDR3 coding DNA: TGTGCCACCAGCGGGGACAGGGGGCACACCGGGGAGCTGTTTTTT.

This clonotype was detected many times. This chain links TRBV29-1 with TRBJ2-5; weak D call: TRBD2 (5 bases). The germline CDR1 and CDR2 sequences are SQVTM and ANQGSEA. Trimming pared 4 bases from V and 2 bases from J, leaving 11 bases between. The CDR3 spans 13 residues. CDR3 amino acids: CSVVSGDQETQYF. The CDR3 DNA follows: TGCAGCGTTGTGTCCGGGGATCAAGAGACCCAGTACTTC.

By frequency in the sample, this clonotype is medium-sized. V is TRBV7-8 and J is TRBJ2-7, with TRBD2 identical over 13 bases. This CDR3 spans 21 amino acids. V dropped 5 bases and J dropped 0; count of bases not matched to a gene: 19. Germline CDR1 is SGHVS and CDR2 is FQNEAQ. The CDR3 coding sequence is TGTGCCAGCAGCACCCACCCGAGGACTAGCGGGAGCAGCTCCTCCTCCTACGAGCAGTACTTC. This translates into CASSTHPRTSGSSSSSYEQYF.

This clonotype was picked up a small number of times. The rearrangement links TRBV29-1 to TRBJ2-7; tentative D call: TRBD1 (6 bases). The V gene's germline CDR1 is SQVTM and CDR2 ANQGSEA. Trimming removed 4 bases at V and 3 bases at J, with 19 bases between. The CDR3 is 15 amino acids. CDR3 DNA sequence: TGCAGCGTTGCAGGTTTGGGGGCGCTTAACTACGAGCAGTACTTC. This codes for CSVAGLGALNYEQYF.

This clonotype was seen many times. The V and J genes are TRBV13 and TRBJ2-5; no reliable D call. In germline, CDR1 is PRHDT, CDR2 FYEKMQ (reference sequence). The V gene lost 5 bases and the J gene lost 1 base, with 11 bases spanning the gap. This CDR3 spans 14 amino acids. The CDR3 sequence: CASSRPEVQETQYF. CDR3 bases: TGTGCCAGCAGCCGCCCTGAGGTCCAAGAGACCCAGTACTTC.

The table lists this clonotype with a few counts. The chain joins TRBV20-1 to TRBJ2-7; D is perhaps TRBD1 (5 bases). The germline V and J ends were trimmed by 0 bases and 1 base, with 7 bases remaining between them. Germline V gene lookup returns CDR1 DFQATT and CDR2 SNEGSKA (reference sequence). The CDR3 totals 13 residues. CDR3 protein: CSAREAGSYEQYF. The CDR3 DNA reads as TGCAGTGCTAGAGAAGCAGGGTCCTACGAGCAGTACTTC.

This clonotype has more than one count but fewer than ten. V usage is TRBV7-3 and J usage is TRBJ2-7; D may be TRBD2 (5 bases). The CDR3 loop spans 15 amino acids. V gave up 2 bases and J gave up 3 bases, with 14 bases separating them. The germline V gene has CDR1 SGHTA and CDR2 FQGTGA. CDR3 residues: CASSLSPVGSYEQYF. Written as DNA, the CDR3 is TGTGCCAGCAGCTTATCCCCGGTGGGGAGCTACGAGCAGTACTTC.

The chain carries TRBV28 and TRBJ1-6; D is uncertain. Germline CDR1 is MDHEN and CDR2 is SYDVKM. CDR3 length equals 17 residues. Trimming removed 3 bases from V and 10 bases from J, with 22 bases in between. CDR3 protein: CASSLGPLVRSESPLHF. In nucleotides, the CDR3 is TGTGCCAGCAGTTTGGGCCCCCTGGTGCGGAGCGAGTCACCCCTCCACTTT.

This clonotype has at least ten counts. The chain uses TRBV5-1 and TRBJ1-1; the D gene is possibly TRBD1 (5 bases). The V end lost 2 bases, the J end lost 3 bases, and 17 bases lay between the germline ends. Germline CDR1 SGHRS, CDR2 YFSETQ. This CDR3 spans 16 amino acids. CDR3 coding DNA: TGCGCCAGCAGCTTCCAGACGGGGCGCCGAGACACTGAAGCTTTCTTT. Protein sequence: CASSFQTGRRDTEAFF.

This clonotype was counted at least ten times. The chain carries TRBV20-1 and TRBJ2-7, with D perhaps assigned TRBD1 or TRBD2 (5 bases each). Germline values: CDR1 DFQATT, CDR2 SNEGSKA (reference sequence). The V gene lost 3 bases and the J gene lost 7 bases, with 19 bases spanning the gap. CDR3 length: 14 amino acids. The CDR3 region has the DNA TGCAGTGCTAGTTCTATCCCAGGGACGGTTGAGCAGTACTTC. Its translation: CSASSIPGTVEQYF.

In its sample, this clonotype was seen a few times. The chain employs TRBV27 and TRBJ2-1; the D is unclear. V lost 6 bases to trimming and J lost 2 bases, with 8 bases between them. CDR1 is MNHEY and CDR2 is SMNVEV in the germline V gene (reference sequence). This CDR3 has 13 amino acids. The CDR3 here is CASRTGTYNEQFF. CDR3 DNA: TGTGCCAGCAGGACTGGGACCTACAATGAGCAGTTCTTC.

This CDR3 is CASSEAAGVLGEQYF. The CDR3 nucleotides read TGTGCCAGCAGTGAAGCAGCGGGAGTACTGGGCGAGCAGTACTTC. The chain combines TRBV25-1 with TRBJ2-7; TRBD2 agrees at 8 bases. The V segment lost 2 bases and the J segment 6 bases; nucleotides outside the gene matches: 9. CDR3 length: 15 residues. Germline CDR1 reads MGHDK; CDR2 reads SYGVNS.

This clonotype was seen ten or more times. The chain's CDR3 is CASRSGTSGRRSYNEQFF. CDR3 coding DNA: TGCGCCAGCAGATCCGGGACTAGCGGGAGAAGGTCCTACAATGAGCAGTTCTTC. V gene TRBV10-2 combines with J gene TRBJ2-1, with 14 bases lining up with TRBD2. CDR3 length equals 18 residues. The germline gives CDR1 WSHSY, CDR2 SAAADI. V dropped 6 bases and J dropped 1; count of bases not matched to a gene: 8.

This clonotype was counted at least ten times. V usage is TRBV10-3 and J usage is TRBJ1-5; D is possibly TRBD1 (6 bases). In germline, CDR1 is ENHRY, CDR2 SYGVKD. The CDR3 contains 15 residues. Trimming took off 4 bases at V and 2 bases at J, with 12 bases between the two ends. This CDR3 reads CAISGGGGGNQPQHF. Here the CDR3 DNA reads TGTGCCATCAGTGGGGGGGGCGGTGGCAATCAGCCCCAGCATTTT.

The chain recombines TRBV20-1 with TRBJ2-5; 13 nucleotides agree with TRBD2. The J segment lost 3 bases and the V segment lost 4 bases, leaving 5 bases of the junction unmatched. This CDR3 comprises 15 residues. Per germline, CDR1 DFQATT and CDR2 SNEGSKA (reference sequence). In nucleotides, the CDR3 is TGCAGTGCTACTCGGACTAGCGGGAGAAAAGAGACCCAGTACTTC. Protein: CSATRTSGRKETQYF.

This clonotype was found many times. V gene TRBV29-1 combines with J gene TRBJ2-7; TRBD1 aligns across 7 bases. CDR3 length equals 11 residues. Looked up from germline, CDR1 is SQVTM and CDR2 is ANQGSEA. V lost 6 bases, J lost 7 bases, and 6 bases stayed unmatched. The CDR3 DNA reads TGCAGCGTGGCGACAGGGCGGGAGCAGTACTTC. Protein: CSVATGREQYF.